The 24 T cell receptor beta chains listed next were all sequenced from one sample in a study of blood T cell repertoires in COVID-19. Assay: immunoSEQ multiplex PCR; the TCRdb copy retains only in-frame clones and omits some. The table lists 15,000 to 20,000 clones, roughly 88% of them singletons. Material for sequencing was peripheral blood. Receptors originate from a human donor in a cohort sampled during active COVID-19.

The chain combines TRBV7-2 with TRBJ2-1; 7 bases fit TRBD1. CDR1 SGHTA and CDR2 FQGNSA come from the germline V gene. V gave up 1 base and J gave up 6 bases; unmatched junction bases: 15. The CDR3 has 18 residues. The DNA of the CDR3 is TGTGCCAGCAGCTTAGATAGTCGCGGACAGGCCATGGGCAATGAGCAGTTCTTC. Protein sequence: CASSLDSRGQAMGNEQFF. Looking up the rest from reference TRBV7-2 and TRBJ2-1 gives the full variable domain: GAGVSQSPSNKVTEKGKDVELRCDPISGHTALYWYRQSLGQGLEFLIYFQGNSAPDKSGLPSDRFSAERTGGSVSTLTIQRTQQEDSAVYLCASSLDSRGQAMGNEQFFGPGTRLTVL.

The chain links TRBV2 to TRBJ1-2; weak D call: TRBD1 (5 bases). Germline V gives CDR1 SNHLY, CDR2 FYNNEI. This CDR3 has 13 residues. Trimming took off 10 bases at V and 0 bases at J, with 12 bases between the two ends. Written as DNA, the CDR3 is TGTGCCACCTCGACAGTTTCTAACTATGGCTACACCTTC. As protein: CATSTVSNYGYTF.

V and J are TRBV5-1 and TRBJ2-2, with 10 nucleotides matching TRBD2. The CDR3 spans 15 residues. V gave up 1 base and J gave up 3 bases; unmatched junction bases: 0. CDR1 SGHRS and CDR2 YFSETQ come from the germline V gene. In DNA form, the CDR3 reads TGCGCCAGCAGCTTGCTAGCGGGGGACACCGGGGAGCTGTTTTTT. It codes for CASSLLAGDTGELFF. Supplemented by reference TRBV5-1 and TRBJ2-2, the full variable domain reads KAGVTQTPRYLIKTRGQQVTLSCSPISGHRSVSWYQQTPGQGLQFLFEYFSETQRNKGNFPGRFSGRQFSNSRSEMNVSTLELGDSALYLCASSLLAGDTGELFFGEGSRLTVL.

This chain connects TRBV18 to TRBJ1-2; D not resolved. Trimming cost V 3 bases and J 7 bases, with 9 bases left between them. CDR3 length: 12 residues. Germline CDR1 reads KGHSH; CDR2 reads LQKENI. This chain's CDR3 is CASSPTESGYTF. In nucleotides, the CDR3 is TGTGCCAGCTCACCCACGGAGAGTGGCTACACCTTC.

The chain has TRBV19 and TRBJ1-6, with a possible D match to TRBD1 (6 bases). There are 14 residues in the CDR3. The germline gives CDR1 LNHDA, CDR2 SQIVND (reference sequence). The ends were cut back, 3 bases at V and 7 bases at J, with 10 bases in the middle. CDR3 sequence: CASSIVGGNSPLHF. The CDR3 DNA reads as TGTGCCAGTAGTATCGTTGGGGGCAATTCACCCCTCCACTTT.

The V call is TRBV7-9, the J call TRBJ2-5, with 13 nucleotides matching TRBD2. V lost 3 bases to trimming and J lost 4 bases; unmatched junction nucleotides: 8. This CDR3 is built from 17 residues. Germline V CDR1 and CDR2: SEHNR, FQNEAQ (reference sequence). CDR3 in DNA: TGTGCCAGCAGCTTTACGAGTGGACTAGCGGGGGCAGAGACCCAGTACTTC. This gives the protein CASSFTSGLAGAETQYF.

This clone was detected only a few times. This chain joins TRBV7-6 and TRBJ2-3; a weak D match, TRBD1 (6 bases). This CDR3 has 15 residues. The V gene lost 5 bases and the J gene lost 2 bases, with 14 bases spanning the gap. CDR1 SGHVS and CDR2 FNYEAQ come from the germline V gene. The CDR3, as DNA: TGTGCCAGCAGCGTCACAGGGTCAGTCACAGATACGCAGTATTTT. Translated: CASSVTGSVTDTQYF.

The genes are TRBV11-2 and TRBJ1-1; the match to TRBD1 covers 10 bases. Per the germline V gene, CDR1 is SGHAT and CDR2 is FQNNGV. The CDR3 has 13 amino acids. Trimming at V came to 4 bases and at J to 4 bases, leaving 0 bases not matched to a gene. For the CDR3, the DNA is TGTGCCAGCAGCTGGACAGGGGGCACTGAAGCTTTCTTT. Translating gives CASSWTGGTEAFF.

The V call is TRBV2, the J call TRBJ2-7; D is uncertain. Germline-derived CDR1 and CDR2 are SNHLY and FYNNEI. The V end was cut by 5 bases, the J end by 2 bases, with 10 bases between. The CDR3 sequence is 13 residues long. The CDR3 spells CASSSTATYEQYF. DNA for the CDR3: TGTGCCAGCAGTTCAACAGCCACCTACGAGCAGTACTTC.

The chain has TRBV5-1 and TRBJ2-7; unclear D gene. Germline values: CDR1 SGHRS, CDR2 YFSETQ. V gave up 0 bases and J gave up 5 bases, with 9 bases separating them. The CDR3 spans 13 residues. CDR3 bases: TGCGCCAGCAGCTTGGCCTACCGGGACGAGCAGTACTTC. This codes for CASSLAYRDEQYF.

The rearrangement links TRBV9 to TRBJ1-3; 9 bases map to TRBD1. Germline V gene sequence: CDR1 SGDLS, CDR2 YYNGEE. V lost 4 bases to trimming and J lost 4 bases; unmatched junction nucleotides: 15. The CDR3 is 18 amino acids. The CDR3 here is CASSPQPGQGPGGNTIYF. The CDR3 nucleotides are TGTGCCAGCAGCCCCCAACCGGGACAGGGCCCAGGGGGAAACACCATATATTTT.

CDR3 in amino acids: CASSYEVGTGELFF. CDR3 nucleotide sequence: TGTGCCAGCAGTTACGAGGTGGGCACCGGGGAGCTGTTTTTT. The chain recombines TRBV6-2 or TRBV6-3 with TRBJ2-2, with D unresolved. CDR1 and CDR2 (germline): MNHEY, SVGEGT. The V and J ends lost 2 bases and 4 bases respectively, with 8 bases between them. This CDR3 comprises 14 residues.

The CDR3 here is CASSQGVRGGDVTIYF. In DNA, the CDR3 is TGTGCCAGCAGCCAAGGGGTTAGAGGGGGCGACGTGACGATATATTTT. The genes are TRBV3-1 (or the pseudogene TRBV3-2) and TRBJ1-3; 7 bases match TRBD1. This CDR3 is 16 amino acids long. With 1 base clipped from V and 13 bases from J, the junction kept 16 bases outside the gene matches. Germline loops: CDR1 LGHDT, CDR2 YNNKEL (reference sequence).

This chain connects TRBV10-3 to TRBJ2-2; 10 nucleotides align to TRBD2. Unmatched junction bases numbered 4, after V lost 0 bases and J lost 0 bases. Germline values: CDR1 ENHRY, CDR2 SYGVKD. The CDR3 runs 18 residues. The CDR3 nucleotides read TGTGCCATCAGTGAGTCGCCTCTAGCGGGGGCGAACACCGGGGAGCTGTTTTTT. This gives the protein CAISESPLAGANTGELFF.

The chain joins TRBV7-2 to TRBJ1-2; the match to TRBD1 covers 8 bases. CDR1 and CDR2 (germline): SGHTA, FQGNSA. CDR3 length equals 13 residues. The trim removed 5 bases at V and 5 bases at J, leaving 4 bases unmatched. CDR3 nucleotide sequence: TGTGCCAGCAGCCTTACAGGGGGTTATGGCTACACCTTC. This codes for CASSLTGGYGYTF.

The count of this clone is one. This rearrangement joins TRBV30 to TRBJ1-1; D possibly corresponds to TRBD1 (6 bases). Germline CDR1 and CDR2: GTSNPN and SVGIG (reference sequence). V was clipped by 3 bases and J by 1 base, with 15 bases between them. The CDR3 length is 15 residues. DNA of the CDR3: TGTGCCTGGAGCCCCTCGGGCAGGGGGAACACTGAAGCTTTCTTT. Translated: CAWSPSGRGNTEAFF. The full variable domain, in which reference TRBV30 and TRBJ1-1 provide the parts outside the CDR3, is SQTIHQWPATLVQPVGSPLSLECTVEGTSNPNLYWYRQAAGRGLQLLFYSVGIGQISSEVPQNLSASRPQDRQFILSSKKLLLSDSGFYLCAWSPSGRGNTEAFFGQGTRLTVV.

The rearrangement uses TRBV6-6 and TRBJ2-7, with 9 bases that match TRBD1. Trimming removed 10 bases from V and 5 bases from J; junction bases left unmatched: 12. This CDR3 has 14 amino acids. Germline V gene data show CDR1 as MNHNY and CDR2 as SVGAGI (reference sequence). In DNA form, the CDR3 reads TGTGCCACCGAGACAGGGGGTGGGTTCGACGAGCAGTACTTC. Translation: CATETGGGFDEQYF.

V is TRBV27 and J is TRBJ2-7; D perhaps matches TRBD1 (5 bases). The germline V gene encodes CDR1 MNHEY and CDR2 SMNVEV (reference sequence). Between the trimmed V and J ends, which lost 3 bases and 7 bases, there was a span of 10 bases. The CDR3 covers 12 residues. The CDR3 is CASSFAQGEQYF. CDR3 in DNA: TGTGCCAGCAGTTTTGCCCAGGGTGAGCAGTACTTC.

This chain links TRBV7-8 with TRBJ2-2; 8 bases fit TRBD1. CDR1 is SGHVS, CDR2 FQNEAQ, per germline. After removal of 5 bases from V and 5 bases from J, the junction contained 4 bases not matched to a gene. The CDR3 runs to 14 residues. Written as DNA, the CDR3 is TGTGCCAGCAGCAAGACAGGGGCGACCGGGGAGCTGTTTTTT. Amino acid sequence: CASSKTGATGELFF.

V and J are TRBV18 and TRBJ2-7; weak D call: TRBD1 (6 bases). CDR1 is KGHSH and CDR2 is LQKENI in the germline V gene. V was cut by 5 bases and J by 2 bases, with 13 bases left in between. The CDR3 has 14 amino acids. CDR3 nucleotide sequence: TGTGCCAGCTCAAGGGACATTGGGCCCTACGAGCAGTACTTC. Residues: CASSRDIGPYEQYF.

This clone came up a few times. The chain recombines TRBV3-1 (or the pseudogene TRBV3-2) with TRBJ1-4, with TRBD1 identical over 7 bases. With V trimmed by 4 bases and J by 1 base, 3 bases remained unmatched. This CDR3 has 15 residues. CDR1 is LGHDT, CDR2 YNNKEL, per germline (reference sequence). The CDR3 coding sequence is TGTGCCAGCAGCCGCAGGGGGTTAACTAATGAAAAACTGTTTTTT. Translating gives CASSRRGLTNEKLFF.

The CDR3 DNA reads as TGCGCCAGCAGCTTGGGGGCTAGGGGAAGCAATCAGCCCCAGCATTTT. Its translation is CASSLGARGSNQPQHF. The chain carries TRBV5-1 and TRBJ1-5, with D possibly TRBD1 on 5 matching bases. Trimming shortened V by 0 bases and J by 1 base, and 11 bases separated the two germline ends. The CDR3 runs 16 residues. Germline V CDR1 and CDR2: SGHRS, YFSETQ.

V usage is TRBV19 and J usage is TRBJ1-5, with a possible D match to TRBD1 (6 bases). The CDR3 length is 15 residues. The ends were cut back, 7 bases at V and 2 bases at J, with 15 bases in the middle. Germline CDR1 LNHDA, CDR2 SQIVND (reference sequence). Written as DNA, the CDR3 is TGTGCCAGTACGCCGGGGGGCAGTGGCAATCAGCCCCAGCATTTT. Translated, it gives CASTPGGSGNQPQHF.

This chain connects TRBV11-3 to TRBJ2-1; D might be TRBD1 (5 bases). The CDR3 contains 13 residues. Germline CDR1 and CDR2: SGHNT and YENEEA. V shed 4 bases and J shed 5 bases, with 9 bases lying between them. CDR3 sequence (DNA): TGTGCCAGCAGCTCAACAGGCCACAATGAGCAGTTCTTC. Protein sequence: CASSSTGHNEQFF. The full variable domain, its missing parts supplied by reference TRBV11-3 and TRBJ2-1, is EAGVVQSPRYKIIEKKQPVAFWCNPISGHNTLYWYLQNLGQGPELLIRYENEEAVDDSQLPKDRFSAERLKGVDSTLKIQPAELGDSAVYLCASSSTGHNEQFFGPGTRLTVL.